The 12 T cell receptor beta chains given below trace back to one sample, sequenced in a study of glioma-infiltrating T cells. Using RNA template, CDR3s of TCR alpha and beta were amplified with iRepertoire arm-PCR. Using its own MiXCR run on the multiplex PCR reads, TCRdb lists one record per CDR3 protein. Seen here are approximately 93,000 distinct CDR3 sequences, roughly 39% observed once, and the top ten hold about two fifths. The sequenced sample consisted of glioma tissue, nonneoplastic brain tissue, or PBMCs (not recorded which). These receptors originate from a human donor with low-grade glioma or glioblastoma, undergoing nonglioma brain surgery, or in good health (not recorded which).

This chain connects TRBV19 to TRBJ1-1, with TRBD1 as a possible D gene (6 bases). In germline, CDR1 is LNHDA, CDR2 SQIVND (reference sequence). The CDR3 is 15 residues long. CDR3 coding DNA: TGTTCTAGTAGTATAGGGGGGCAGGGGAACACTGAAGCTTTCTTT. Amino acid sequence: CSSSIGGQGNTEAFF.

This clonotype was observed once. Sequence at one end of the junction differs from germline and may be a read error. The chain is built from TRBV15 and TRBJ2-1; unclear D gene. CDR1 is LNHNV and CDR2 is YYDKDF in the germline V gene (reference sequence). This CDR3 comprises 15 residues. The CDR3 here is CATTRDLNRDNEQFF. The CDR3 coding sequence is TGTGCTACCACCAGAGATTTGAACAGAGACAATGAGCAGTTCTTC.

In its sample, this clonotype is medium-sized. For the CDR3, the DNA is TGCGCCAGCAGCCCAGCAGGGTACGAGCAGTACTTC. Its translation: CASSPAGYEQYF. The chain links TRBV4-1 to TRBJ2-7; D possibly corresponds to TRBD1 (5 bases). The CDR3 is made up of 12 amino acids. With 4 bases removed from V and 4 bases from J, the gap between germline ends came to 8 bases. The germline V gene has CDR1 MGHRA and CDR2 YSYEKL.

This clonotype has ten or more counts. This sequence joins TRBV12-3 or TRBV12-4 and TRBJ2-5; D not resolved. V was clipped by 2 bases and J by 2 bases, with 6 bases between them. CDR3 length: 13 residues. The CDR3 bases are TGTGCCAGCAGTTTAAGCCAGCAAGAGACCCAGTACTTC. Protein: CASSLSQQETQYF.

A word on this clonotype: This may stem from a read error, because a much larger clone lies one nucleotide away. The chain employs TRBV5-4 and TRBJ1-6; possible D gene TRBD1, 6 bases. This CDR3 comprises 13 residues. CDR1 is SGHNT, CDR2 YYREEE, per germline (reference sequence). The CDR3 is CASSFQGNSHLHF. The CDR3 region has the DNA TGTGCCAGCAGCTTTCAGGGGAATTCACACCTCCACTTT.

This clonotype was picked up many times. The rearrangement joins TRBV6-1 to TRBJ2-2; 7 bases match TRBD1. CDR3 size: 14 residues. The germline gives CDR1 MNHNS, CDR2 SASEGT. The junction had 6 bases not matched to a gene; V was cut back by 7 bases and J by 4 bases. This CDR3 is CASIEDRVTGELFF. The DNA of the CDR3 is TGTGCCAGCATCGAAGACAGGGTCACCGGGGAGCTGTTTTTT.

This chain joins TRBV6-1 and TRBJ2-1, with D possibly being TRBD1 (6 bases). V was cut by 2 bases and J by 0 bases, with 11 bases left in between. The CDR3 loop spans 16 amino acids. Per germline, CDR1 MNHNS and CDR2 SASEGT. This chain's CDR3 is CASSEFRGSSYNEQFF. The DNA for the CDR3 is TGTGCCAGCAGTGAATTTAGGGGGAGCTCCTACAATGAGCAGTTCTTC.

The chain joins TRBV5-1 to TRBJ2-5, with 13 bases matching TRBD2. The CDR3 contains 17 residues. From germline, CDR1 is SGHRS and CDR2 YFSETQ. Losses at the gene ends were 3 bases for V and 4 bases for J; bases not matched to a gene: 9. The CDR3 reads CASSSTSGRSVGETQYF. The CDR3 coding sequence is TGCGCCAGCAGCTCGACTAGCGGGAGGAGTGTTGGAGAGACCCAGTACTTC.

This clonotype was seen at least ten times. The DNA for the CDR3 is TGTGCCAGCAGGACAGGGGGCGACTATGGCTACACCTTC. Encoded protein: CASRTGGDYGYTF. V is TRBV6-1 and J is TRBJ1-2; 10 nucleotides match TRBD1. V lost 6 bases, J lost 3 bases, and 1 base stayed unmatched. This CDR3 spans 13 amino acids. In germline, CDR1 is MNHNS, CDR2 SASEGT.

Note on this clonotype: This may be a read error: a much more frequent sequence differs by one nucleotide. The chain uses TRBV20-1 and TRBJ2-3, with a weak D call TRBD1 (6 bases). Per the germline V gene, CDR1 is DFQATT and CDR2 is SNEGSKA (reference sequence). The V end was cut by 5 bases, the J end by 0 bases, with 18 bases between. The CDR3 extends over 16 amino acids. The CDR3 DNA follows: TGCAGTGCTCTCGCCCCCAGGACAGAGAGCACAGATACGCAGTATTTT. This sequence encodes CSALAPRTESTDTQYF.

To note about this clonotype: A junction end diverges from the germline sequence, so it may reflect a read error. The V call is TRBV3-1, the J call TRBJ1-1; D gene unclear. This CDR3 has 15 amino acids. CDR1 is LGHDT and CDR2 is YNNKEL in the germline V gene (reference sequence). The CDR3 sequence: CARSHTGPGNTEAFF. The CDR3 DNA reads TGTGCCAGAAGCCATACCGGGCCAGGGAACACTGAAGCTTTCTTT.

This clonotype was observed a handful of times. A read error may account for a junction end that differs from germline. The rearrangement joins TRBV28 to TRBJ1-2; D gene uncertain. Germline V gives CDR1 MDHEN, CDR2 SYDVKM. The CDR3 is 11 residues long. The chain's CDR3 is CASSLYYGYAF. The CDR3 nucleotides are TGTGCCAGCAGTTTATACTATGGCTACGCCTTC.